The 18 T cell receptor beta chains presented below share a single source sample, sequenced in a study of shared clonotypes between healthy human individuals. Profiling relied on immunoSEQ multiplex PCR, and the TCRdb table lists in-frame clones only, not all of them. Here the sample spans about 530,000 clones, 75% to 80% being singletons. What was sequenced was PBMCs. These TCRs come from a woman between 35 and 50 years old in good health. Some clones in this sample may be carry-over from other donors' samples.

The chain uses TRBV5-5 and TRBJ1-1, with a possible D match to TRBD1 (6 bases). Germline V lookup: CDR1 SGHKS, CDR2 YYEKEE (reference sequence). V lost 3 bases and J lost 4, with 13 bases in between. The CDR3 loop spans 14 amino acids. The CDR3 coding sequence is TGTGCCAGCAGCTGGGACTCCAGGGGCACTGAAGCTTTCTTT. Its translation: CASSWDSRGTEAFF. Full variable domain (outside the CDR3, taken from reference TRBV5-5 and TRBJ1-1): DAGVTQSPTHLIKTRGQQVTLRCSPISGHKSVSWYQQVLGQGPQFIFQYYEKEERGRGNFPDRFSARQFPNYSSELNVNALLLGDSALYLCASSWDSRGTEAFFGQGTRLTVV.

The chain links TRBV19 to TRBJ1-2, with unresolved D. V lost 5 bases, J lost 5 bases, and 12 bases lay in between. Germline CDR1 is LNHDA and CDR2 is SQIVND (reference sequence). This CDR3 has 13 residues. CDR3 sequence (DNA): TGTGCCAGTAGTGGACTGGACCGTTATGGCTACACCTTC. Amino acid sequence: CASSGLDRYGYTF.

This chain connects TRBV12-2 to TRBJ1-2; TRBD1 is the table's D call and was not checked against the DNA. TRBV12-2 is a recognized pseudogene. The CDR3 is 14 residues long. The CDR3 region is CASRFRTGHYGYTF. DNA for the CDR3: TGTGCAAGTCGCTTCAGGACAGGGCACTATGGCTACACCTTC.

The CDR3 DNA is TGTGCCCGCACGCGGGGGGGGGCGATTTACGAGCAGTACTTC. This sequence encodes CARTRGGAIYEQYF. This chain links TRBV28 with TRBJ2-7; the match to TRBD2 covers 9 bases. CDR1 MDHEN and CDR2 SYDVKM come from the germline V gene. Trimming cost V 11 bases and J 4 bases; bases outside gene matches: 12. This CDR3 region has 14 residues. The full variable domain, in which reference TRBV28 and TRBJ2-7 provide the parts outside the CDR3, is DVKVTQSSRYLVKRTGEKVFLECVQDMDHENMFWYRQDPGLGLRLIYFSYDVKMKEKGDIPEGYSVSREKKERFSLILESASTNQTSMYLCARTRGGAIYEQYFGPGTRLTVT.

The chain joins TRBV29-1 to TRBJ2-1; TRBD2 matches 11 bases. Germline V CDR1 and CDR2: SQVTM, ANQGSEA. The trim removed 7 bases at V and 8 bases at J, leaving 13 bases unmatched. CDR3 length equals 15 residues. This CDR3 is CSEEDLAGGKDEQFF. DNA of the CDR3: TGCAGCGAAGAGGACCTAGCGGGAGGTAAAGATGAGCAGTTCTTC.

In its sample, this clone was seen once. The chain recombines TRBV27 with TRBJ1-5; the D gene is possibly TRBD1 (5 bases). The CDR3 sequence is 14 residues long. From germline, CDR1 is MNHEY and CDR2 SMNVEV (reference sequence). With 3 bases removed from V and 9 bases from J, the gap between germline ends came to 15 bases. The CDR3 here is CASSFGTGPGPQHF. CDR3 nucleotide sequence: TGTGCCAGCAGTTTTGGGACTGGCCCGGGGCCCCAGCATTTT.

V is TRBV5-1 and J is TRBJ1-3; 7 bases agree with TRBD1. This CDR3 is built from 15 residues. Germline assignment: CDR1 SGHRS and CDR2 YFSETQ. V shed 3 bases and J 4 bases; nucleotides not matched to a gene: 7. In nucleotides, the CDR3 is TGCGCCAGCAGCTATACAGGGGCGGCAGGAAACACCATATATTTT. Translation: CASSYTGAAGNTIYF.

The CDR3 nucleotides read TGTGCCAGCAGTTCCCGTCAGGGGAGCGGGGAGACCCAGTACTTC. It translates to CASSSRQGSGETQYF. The gene calls are TRBV7-2 and TRBJ2-5; perhaps D is TRBD1 or TRBD2 (6 bases each). In germline, CDR1 is SGHTA, CDR2 FQGNSA. V lost 6 bases and J 5 bases, leaving 19 bases between the germline ends. The CDR3 totals 15 residues.

Worth noting for this clone: The sample holds other DNA sequences that translate to the same CDR3. The V and J genes are TRBV7-2 and TRBJ1-1; 9 nucleotides align to TRBD1. The V gene's germline CDR1 is SGHTA and CDR2 FQGNSA. V shed 1 base and J 4 bases; nucleotides not matched to a gene: 4. The CDR3 is 15 amino acids. DNA of the CDR3: TGTGCCAGCAGCTTAGTGACAGGGGGAGGCACTGAAGCTTTCTTT. Translated, it gives CASSLVTGGGTEAFF.

The chain joins TRBV7-3 to TRBJ1-1, with 9 bases lining up with TRBD1. Germline V CDR1 and CDR2: SGHTA, FQGTGA. This CDR3 region has 14 residues. J gave up 3 bases and V 4 bases, and 3 bases lay outside the gene matches. The DNA of the CDR3 is TGTGCCAGCAGCTCAGGGACAGGGCACACTGAAGCTTTCTTT. Its protein product is CASSSGTGHTEAFF.

V usage is TRBV28 and J usage is TRBJ2-2; D is unclear. V was clipped by 5 bases and J by 6 bases, with 13 bases between them. The CDR3 is 14 residues long. In germline, CDR1 is MDHEN, CDR2 SYDVKM. This CDR3 is CASSPPTLSGELFF. CDR3 nucleotides: TGTGCCAGCAGTCCCCCGACCTTATCCGGGGAGCTGTTTTTT.

V and J are TRBV5-1 and TRBJ2-5, with a possible D match to TRBD2 (5 bases). Per germline, CDR1 SGHRS and CDR2 YFSETQ. V lost 4 bases and J 2 bases, leaving 15 bases between the germline ends. This CDR3 region has 15 residues. This chain's CDR3 is CASSPRALEQETQYF. Written as DNA, the CDR3 is TGCGCCAGCAGCCCGAGGGCCCTTGAGCAAGAGACCCAGTACTTC. The whole variable domain, filled in from reference TRBV5-1 and TRBJ2-5, reads KAGVTQTPRYLIKTRGQQVTLSCSPISGHRSVSWYQQTPGQGLQFLFEYFSETQRNKGNFPGRFSGRQFSNSRSEMNVSTLELGDSALYLCASSPRALEQETQYFGPGTRLLVL.

The rearrangement uses TRBV7-8 and TRBJ1-3; D may be TRBD1 (5 bases). V lost 5 bases, J lost 4 bases, and 18 bases lay in between. Germline loops: CDR1 SGHVS, CDR2 FQNEAQ. The CDR3 covers 16 residues. This CDR3 is CASSPQGRQLGNTIYF. CDR3 DNA: TGTGCCAGCAGCCCCCAAGGTCGACAGCTGGGAAACACCATATATTTT.

CDR3 nucleotide sequence: TGTGCCTGGGGAAGGGACAGGGCGAGCTCCTACGAGCAGTACTTC. Its protein product is CAWGRDRASSYEQYF. V is TRBV30 and J is TRBJ2-7, with TRBD1 matching over 9 bases. The CDR3 has 15 amino acids. V was clipped by 5 bases and J by 0 bases; unmatched bases: 8. Germline CDR1 reads GTSNPN; CDR2 reads SVGIG (reference sequence). Complete variable domain (other parts from reference TRBV30 and TRBJ2-7): SQTIHQWPATLVQPVGSPLSLECTVEGTSNPNLYWYRQAAGRGLQLLFYSVGIGQISSEVPQNLSASRPQDRQFILSSKKLLLSDSGFYLCAWGRDRASSYEQYFGPGTRLTVT.

The chain joins TRBV6-5 to TRBJ1-1; D remains ambiguous. The CDR3 runs to 14 residues. Between the trimmed V and J ends, which lost 5 bases and 1 base, there was a span of 11 bases. Germline CDR1 MNHEY, CDR2 SVGAGI. CDR3 nucleotides: TGTGCCAGCAGTCCTGACTGGCAGAACACTGAAGCTTTCTTT. Translated, it gives CASSPDWQNTEAFF.

The chain couples TRBV9 to TRBJ2-1; 11 bases align to TRBD2. CDR3 size: 16 residues. V gave up 4 bases and J gave up 2 bases; unmatched junction bases: 5. Germline CDR1 and CDR2: SGDLS and YYNGEE. The CDR3 DNA follows: TGTGCCAGCAGCTCCAGACTAGCGGGGACCTACAATGAGCAGTTCTTC. Its protein is CASSSRLAGTYNEQFF.

The chain recombines TRBV5-1 with TRBJ2-6; TRBD1 matches at 11 bases. Germline values: CDR1 SGHRS, CDR2 YFSETQ. The CDR3 extends over 20 amino acids. The ends lost 0 bases at V and 0 bases at J; junction bases unmatched: 8. Written as DNA, the CDR3 is TGCGCCAGCAGCTTGGCACCGGGACAGGGGGGTATCTCTGGGGCCAACGTCCTGACTTTC. It encodes CASSLAPGQGGISGANVLTF.

CDR3 protein: CASSSGLVGNEQFF. The CDR3 DNA reads TGTGCCAGCAGCTCGGGACTAGTAGGGAATGAGCAGTTCTTC. The chain uses TRBV9 and TRBJ2-1, with TRBD2 matching over 8 bases. V lost 4 bases, J lost 7 bases, and 7 bases stayed unmatched. The germline V gene has CDR1 SGDLS and CDR2 YYNGEE. This CDR3 has 14 amino acids. Complete variable domain (other parts from reference TRBV9 and TRBJ2-1): DSGVTQTPKHLITATGQRVTLRCSPRSGDLSVYWYQQSLDQGLQFLIQYYNGEERAKGNILERFSAQQFPDLHSELNLSSLELGDSALYFCASSSGLVGNEQFFGPGTRLTVL.